These T cell receptor beta chains were read from a single sample in a study of identical twins. MiXCR was run by TCRdb on the 5' RACE reads, yielding one entry per CDR3 protein. The sample records fewer than 550,000 distinct CDR3 sequences, roughly an eighth being singletons. The sample was also reused in another study, on yellow fever vaccine responses in identical twins.

The sequenced sample consisted of CD4+ T cells sorted from blood. Receptor source: a woman aged 18 to 35 in good health. The CDR3 runs from the conserved cysteine through the conserved F or W. Each record gives: V gene, D gene, J gene, clone size, CDR3 protein, CDR3 DNA. The D gene is left open where the match is weak. Some rows mark clone size as missing; the rest say once, few, many or name a class of expanded clone.

V: TRBV6-1; D: TRBD1; J: TRBJ2-3; size: .; CDR3: CASRGQGALRTDTQYF; DNA: TGTGCCAGCAGGGGACAGGGGGCACTCAGGACAGATACGCAGTATTTT
V: TRBV27; D: TRBD2; J: TRBJ2-3; size: few; CDR3: CASSFRTSGRTDTQYF; DNA: TGTGCCAGCAGTTTCCGAACTAGCGGGAGGACAGATACGCAGTATTTT
V: TRBV18; D: .; J: TRBJ2-1; size: .; CDR3: CASSPVRSSYNEQFF; DNA: TGTGCCAGCTCACCAGTGCGGAGCTCCTACAATGAGCAGTTCTTC
V: TRBV18; D: .; J: TRBJ2-1; size: .; CDR3: CASSPPRTAYNEQFF; DNA: TGTGCCAGCTCACCACCAAGGACTGCCTACAATGAGCAGTTCTTC
V: TRBV20-1; D: .; J: TRBJ2-7; size: .; CDR3: CSATTSVPYEQYF; DNA: TGCAGTGCCACTACTAGTGTCCCCTACGAGCAGTACTTC
V: TRBV7-9; D: TRBD1; J: TRBJ2-7; size: many; CDR3: CASSLATGGRDEQYF; DNA: TGTGCCAGCAGCTTAGCGACAGGGGGAAGGGACGAGCAGTACTTC
V: TRBV5-1; D: TRBD2; J: TRBJ2-3; size: many; CDR3: CASSLARLAGATDTQYF; DNA: TGCGCCAGCAGCTTGGCCCGACTAGCGGGGGCCACAGATACGCAGTATTTT
V: TRBV6-5; D: TRBD1; J: TRBJ1-2; size: few; CDR3: CASSYRTGWNYGYTF; DNA: TGTGCCAGCAGTTACCGGACAGGGTGGAACTATGGCTACACCTTC
V: TRBV4-1; D: .; J: TRBJ2-7; size: few; CDR3: CASSQDPVLGEQYF; DNA: TGCGCCAGCAGCCAAGATCCAGTGTTAGGCGAGCAGTACTTC
V: TRBV18; D: .; J: TRBJ2-3; size: few; CDR3: CASSPRLEDTQYF; DNA: TGTGCCAGCTCACCACGGTTGGAAGATACGCAGTATTTT